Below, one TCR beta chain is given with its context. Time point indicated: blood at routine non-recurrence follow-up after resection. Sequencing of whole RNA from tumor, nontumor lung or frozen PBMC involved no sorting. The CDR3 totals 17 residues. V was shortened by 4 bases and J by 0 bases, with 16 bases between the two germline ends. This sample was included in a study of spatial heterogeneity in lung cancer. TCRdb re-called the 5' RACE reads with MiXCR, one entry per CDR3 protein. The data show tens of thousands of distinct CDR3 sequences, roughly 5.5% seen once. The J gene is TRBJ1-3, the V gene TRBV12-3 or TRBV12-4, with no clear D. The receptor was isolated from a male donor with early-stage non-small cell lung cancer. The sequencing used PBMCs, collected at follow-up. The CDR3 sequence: CASSSHGLLSSGNTIYF. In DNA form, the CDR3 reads TGTGCCAGCAGTTCCCACGGATTATTAAGCTCTGGAAACACCATATATTTT.